The 13 T cell receptor beta chains below come from one sample, sequenced in a study of TIL therapy for anti-PD-1-resistant metastatic lung cancer. The sample's time point: pre-treatment sample, taken before nivolumab and TIL therapy. Most excised metastases sampled were pleural nodules or supraclavicular lymph nodes. Sequencing used immunoSEQ v3. The assay was immunoSEQ multiplex PCR, and TCRdb's table has in-frame clones only and misses some. The repertoire holds 95,000 or so clones, under 70% seen once, with around 9.9% in the top ten. The source material was tumor tissue, sampled at baseline. These receptors were collected from a person aged 25-79 years with non-small cell lung cancer.

This clone was observed a single time. CDR3 DNA sequence: TGCAGCGTTTTCCTCGGACTAGCGGGAGGGACCGGAAAGACCCAGTACTTC. Amino acids: CSVFLGLAGGTGKTQYF. The J gene is TRBJ2-5, the V gene TRBV29-1; the match to TRBD2 covers 15 bases. Losses at the gene ends were 5 bases for V and 6 bases for J; bases not matched to a gene: 13. The CDR3 has 17 amino acids. Germline CDR1 reads SQVTM; CDR2 reads ANQGSEA.

The rearrangement links TRBV11-3 to TRBJ2-3; no clear D. V lost 6 bases and J 6 bases, leaving 10 bases between the germline ends. The germline CDR1 and CDR2 sequences are SGHNT and YENEEA. The CDR3 has 12 amino acids. CDR3 bases: TGTGCCAGCAGTCCTAATGGGGATACGCAGTATTTT. This encodes CASSPNGDTQYF.

This chain links TRBV7-2 with TRBJ2-1; no clear D. V was shortened by 5 bases and J by 0 bases, with 11 bases between the two germline ends. The germline V gene has CDR1 SGHTA and CDR2 FQGNSA. The CDR3 consists of 15 residues. CDR3 protein: CASSVTTSSYNEQFF. CDR3 coding DNA: TGTGCCAGCAGCGTTACTACCAGCTCCTACAATGAGCAGTTCTTC.

This clone was observed a handful of times. The rearrangement uses TRBV2 and TRBJ1-3; D remains ambiguous. This CDR3 comprises 14 residues. Per the germline V gene, CDR1 is SNHLY and CDR2 is FYNNEI. Trimming shortened V by 4 bases and J by 5 bases, and 12 bases separated the two germline ends. The CDR3 nucleotides read TGTGCCAGCAGTGGCGTTAAGGGAAGAAACACCATATATTTT. Translating gives CASSGVKGRNTIYF.

This clone turned up a few times. This chain joins TRBV5-1 and TRBJ2-7, with TRBD1 matching over 8 bases. The CDR3 contains 15 residues. CDR1 and CDR2 from the germline V gene are SGHRS and YFSETQ. The ends lost 4 bases at V and 5 bases at J; junction bases unmatched: 11. The CDR3 spells CASSQTQGAPNEQYF. The CDR3 DNA follows: TGCGCCAGCAGCCAAACCCAGGGGGCGCCGAACGAGCAGTACTTC.

This clone came up a few times. CDR3 coding DNA: TGTGCCAGCAATAGGGGTAATGAAAAACTGTTTTTT. The encoded protein is CASNRGNEKLFF. This chain links TRBV7-2 with TRBJ1-4; possibly TRBD1 for D (5 bases). There are 12 residues in the CDR3. The V and J ends lost 7 bases and 4 bases respectively, with 7 bases between them. Germline V gene sequence: CDR1 SGHTA, CDR2 FQGNSA.

This clone was seen only a few times. The rearrangement links TRBV2 to TRBJ2-1; D unclear. Trimming cost V 6 bases and J 1 base, with 7 bases left between them. The CDR3 is made up of 13 amino acids. In germline, CDR1 is SNHLY, CDR2 FYNNEI. This CDR3 reads CASRSRSYNEQFF. Written as DNA, the CDR3 is TGTGCCAGCAGAAGTAGGTCCTACAATGAGCAGTTCTTC.

J is TRBJ1-5 and V is TRBV19; D is unclear. This CDR3 contains 15 residues. V gave up 2 bases and J gave up 0 bases, with 8 bases separating them. The germline V gene has CDR1 LNHDA and CDR2 SQIVND (reference sequence). CDR3 residues: CASSIRPNSNQPQHF. Written as DNA, the CDR3 is TGTGCCAGTAGTATAAGACCAAATAGCAATCAGCCCCAGCATTTT.

The chain has TRBV4-2 and TRBJ2-1, with no clear D. The V end lost 0 bases, the J end lost 9 bases, and 21 bases lay between the germline ends. Germline CDR1 is LGHNA and CDR2 is YNFKEQ. The CDR3 is 17 amino acids. CDR3 loop: CASSQEARQGLIFEQFF. The CDR3 nucleotides read TGTGCCAGCAGCCAAGAAGCGCGCCAAGGCCTTATTTTTGAGCAGTTCTTC.

This chain uses TRBV19 with TRBJ1-2; tentatively, D is TRBD1 (6 bases). Looked up from germline, CDR1 is LNHDA and CDR2 is SQIVND (reference sequence). CDR3 length: 15 amino acids. V shed 6 bases and J shed 3 bases, with 17 bases lying between them. The CDR3 coding sequence is TGTGCCAGTAGATTCGGACAGAGCGCTTACTATGGCTACACCTTC. This codes for CASRFGQSAYYGYTF.

This clone was observed a few times. V is TRBV3-1 (or the pseudogene TRBV3-2) and J is TRBJ1-1; D is unclear. The germline V and J ends were trimmed by 4 bases and 4 bases, with 10 bases remaining between them. The V gene's germline CDR1 is LGHDT and CDR2 YNNKEL (reference sequence). CDR3 length: 13 amino acids. The chain's CDR3 is CASSRGEGTEAFF. CDR3 DNA: TGTGCCAGCAGCCGAGGAGAGGGCACTGAAGCTTTCTTT.

The chain is built from TRBV27 and TRBJ1-1, with 7 bases fitting TRBD1. CDR3 length: 15 residues. The germline CDR1 and CDR2 sequences are MNHEY and SMNVEV (reference sequence). V was pared by 5 bases and J by 6 bases, with 12 bases of the junction left unmatched. The CDR3 nucleotides are TGTGCCAGCAGTCCCTACAATGAGGGGGCGGCTGAAGCTTTCTTT. Protein sequence: CASSPYNEGAAEAFF.

This clone was detected a few times. The chain couples TRBV6-5 to TRBJ2-7; D is unresolved. The CDR3 covers 12 residues. Germline loops: CDR1 MNHEY, CDR2 SVGAGI. Deletions cut 8 bases from V and 4 bases from J, with 12 bases between. CDR3 bases: TGTGCCAGCGCGCGACTCGGGTACGAGCAGTACTTC. It encodes CASARLGYEQYF.